This T cell receptor beta chain was sequenced during a study of Ad26.COV2.S vaccination and SARS-CoV-2 variants. The germline V and J ends were trimmed by 2 bases and 6 bases, with 13 bases remaining between them. This CDR3 comprises 15 residues. The germline CDR1 and CDR2 sequences are LGHNA and YSLEER. TCRdb keeps only in-frame clones here, not all; method: immunoSEQ multiplex PCR. Of under 500,000 clones listed, approximately 92% are singletons. Treatment meaning: about 20 received Ad26.COV2.S at low or high dose, single or two shots; 5 received placebo; per-sample allocation not given. The samples date from day 63 after the first vaccine or placebo injection.

The TCR sequence derives from a person between 18 and 65 years old who received the Ad26.COV2.S COVID-19 vaccine or a placebo. The genes are TRBV4-3 and TRBJ2-2; perhaps D is TRBD1 or TRBD2 (5 bases each). The sample was peripheral blood, taken in a trial of Ad26.COV2.S vaccine versus placebo. This CDR3 is CASSQSGTPPGELFF. The CDR3 DNA sequence: TGCGCCAGCAGCCAATCTGGGACGCCTCCCGGGGAGCTGTTTTTT.